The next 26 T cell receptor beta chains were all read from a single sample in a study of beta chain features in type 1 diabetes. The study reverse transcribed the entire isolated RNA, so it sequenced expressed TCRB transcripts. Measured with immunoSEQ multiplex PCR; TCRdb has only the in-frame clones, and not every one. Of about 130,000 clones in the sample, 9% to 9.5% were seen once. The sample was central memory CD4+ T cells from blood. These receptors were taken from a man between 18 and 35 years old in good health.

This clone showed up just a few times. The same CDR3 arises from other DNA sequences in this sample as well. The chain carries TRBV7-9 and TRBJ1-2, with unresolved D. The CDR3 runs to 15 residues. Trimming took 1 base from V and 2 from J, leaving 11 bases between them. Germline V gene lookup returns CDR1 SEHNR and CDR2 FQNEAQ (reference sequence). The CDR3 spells CASSLVGRVNYGYTF. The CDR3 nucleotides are TGTGCCAGCAGCTTAGTAGGGAGGGTCAACTATGGCTACACCTTC.

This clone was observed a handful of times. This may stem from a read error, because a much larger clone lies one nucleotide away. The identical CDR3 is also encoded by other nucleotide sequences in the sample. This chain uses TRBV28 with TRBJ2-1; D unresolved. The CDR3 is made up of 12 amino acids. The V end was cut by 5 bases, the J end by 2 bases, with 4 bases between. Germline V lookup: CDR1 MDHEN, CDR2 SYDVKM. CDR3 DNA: TGTGCCAGCAGTCCCACCTACAATGAGCAGTTCTTC. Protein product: CASSPTYNEQFF.

This chain's CDR3 is CASSDTGLNTGELFF. DNA for the CDR3: TGTGCCAGCAGTGACACAGGGCTGAACACCGGGGAGCTGTTTTTT. The J gene is TRBJ2-2, the V gene TRBV25-1; TRBD1 is a possible D gene (6 bases). Germline loops: CDR1 MGHDK, CDR2 SYGVNS. The CDR3 loop spans 15 amino acids. Trimming shortened V by 3 bases and J by 1 base, and 9 bases separated the two germline ends.

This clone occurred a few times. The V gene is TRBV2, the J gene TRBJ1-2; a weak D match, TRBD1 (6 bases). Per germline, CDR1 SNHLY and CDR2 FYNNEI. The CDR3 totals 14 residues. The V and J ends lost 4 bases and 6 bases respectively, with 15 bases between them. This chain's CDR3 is CASSALDSAHGYTF. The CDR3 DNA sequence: TGTGCCAGCAGTGCCTTGGACAGTGCCCATGGCTACACCTTC.

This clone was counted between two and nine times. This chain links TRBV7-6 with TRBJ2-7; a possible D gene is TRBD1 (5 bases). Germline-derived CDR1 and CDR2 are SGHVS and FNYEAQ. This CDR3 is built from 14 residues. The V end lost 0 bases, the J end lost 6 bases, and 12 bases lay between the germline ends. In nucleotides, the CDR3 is TGTGCCAGCAGCTTAGCCCGCAGGGTAGGCGAGCAGTACTTC. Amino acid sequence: CASSLARRVGEQYF.

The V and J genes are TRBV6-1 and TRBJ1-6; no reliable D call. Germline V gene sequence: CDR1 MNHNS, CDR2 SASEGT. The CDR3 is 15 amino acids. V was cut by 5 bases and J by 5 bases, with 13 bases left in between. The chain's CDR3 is CASSFEEGHNSPLHF. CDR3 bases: TGTGCCAGCAGTTTCGAGGAGGGCCATAATTCACCCCTCCACTTT.

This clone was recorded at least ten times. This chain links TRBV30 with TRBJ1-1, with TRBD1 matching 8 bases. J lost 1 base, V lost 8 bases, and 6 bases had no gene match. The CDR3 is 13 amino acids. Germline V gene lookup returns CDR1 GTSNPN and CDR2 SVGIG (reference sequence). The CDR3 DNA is TGTGCCGGGCTTACAGGGGGGAACACTGAAGCTTTCTTT. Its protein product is CAGLTGGNTEAFF.

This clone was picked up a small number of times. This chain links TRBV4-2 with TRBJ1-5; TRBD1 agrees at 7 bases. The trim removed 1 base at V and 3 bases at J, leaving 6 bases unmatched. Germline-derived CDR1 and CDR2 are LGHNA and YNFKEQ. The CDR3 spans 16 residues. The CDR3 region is CASSQAVGTVNQPQHF. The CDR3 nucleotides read TGTGCCAGCAGCCAAGCAGTAGGGACAGTCAATCAGCCCCAGCATTTT.

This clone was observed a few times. CDR3 bases: TGTGCCAGCAGCTTAGCGGCGGCCTACGAGCAGTACTTC. Encoded protein: CASSLAAAYEQYF. The rearrangement links TRBV7-2 to TRBJ2-7, with no clear D. The ends were cut back, 0 bases at V and 2 bases at J, with 5 bases in the middle. The CDR3 is made up of 13 amino acids. CDR1 is SGHTA and CDR2 is FQGNSA in the germline V gene.

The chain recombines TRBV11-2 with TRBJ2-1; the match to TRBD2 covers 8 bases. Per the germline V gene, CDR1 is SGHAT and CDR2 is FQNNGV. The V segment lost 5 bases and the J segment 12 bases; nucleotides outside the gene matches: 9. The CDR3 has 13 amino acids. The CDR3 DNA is TGTGCCAGCAGCCCCGAAAGACTAGCGCCGCAGTTCTTC. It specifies CASSPERLAPQFF. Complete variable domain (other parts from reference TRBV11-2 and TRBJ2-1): EAGVAQSPRYKIIEKRQSVAFWCNPISGHATLYWYQQILGQGPKLLIQFQNNGVVDDSQLPKDRFSAERLKGVDSTLKIQPAKLEDSAVYLCASSPERLAPQFFGPGTRLTVL.

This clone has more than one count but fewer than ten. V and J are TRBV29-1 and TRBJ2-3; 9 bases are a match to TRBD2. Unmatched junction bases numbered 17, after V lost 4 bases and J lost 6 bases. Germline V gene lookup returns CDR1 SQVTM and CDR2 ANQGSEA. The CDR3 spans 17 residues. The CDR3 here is CSVVALIAGGAGDTQYF. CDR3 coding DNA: TGCAGCGTTGTTGCCCTAATTGCGGGGGGGGCTGGGGATACGCAGTATTTT.

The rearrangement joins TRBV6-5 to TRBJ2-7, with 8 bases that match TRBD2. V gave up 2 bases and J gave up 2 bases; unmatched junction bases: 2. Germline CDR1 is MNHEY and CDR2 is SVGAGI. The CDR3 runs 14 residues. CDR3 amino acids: CASSYERGTYEQYF. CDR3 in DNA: TGTGCCAGCAGTTACGAGCGGGGGACCTACGAGCAGTACTTC.

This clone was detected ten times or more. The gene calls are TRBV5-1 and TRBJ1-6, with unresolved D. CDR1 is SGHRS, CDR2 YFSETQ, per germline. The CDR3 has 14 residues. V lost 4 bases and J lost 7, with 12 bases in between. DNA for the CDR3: TGCGCCAGCAGCGACGGGAGAGGAAATTCACCCCTCCACTTT. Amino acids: CASSDGRGNSPLHF. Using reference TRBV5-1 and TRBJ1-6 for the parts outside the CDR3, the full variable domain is KAGVTQTPRYLIKTRGQQVTLSCSPISGHRSVSWYQQTPGQGLQFLFEYFSETQRNKGNFPGRFSGRQFSNSRSEMNVSTLELGDSALYLCASSDGRGNSPLHFGNGTRLTVT.

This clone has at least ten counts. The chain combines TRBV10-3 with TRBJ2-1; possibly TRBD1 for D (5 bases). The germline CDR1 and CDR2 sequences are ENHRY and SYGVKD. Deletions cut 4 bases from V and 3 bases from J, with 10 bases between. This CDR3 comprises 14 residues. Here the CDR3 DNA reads TGTGCCATCAGTGCTGGCGGACACTACAATGAGCAGTTCTTC. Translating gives CAISAGGHYNEQFF.

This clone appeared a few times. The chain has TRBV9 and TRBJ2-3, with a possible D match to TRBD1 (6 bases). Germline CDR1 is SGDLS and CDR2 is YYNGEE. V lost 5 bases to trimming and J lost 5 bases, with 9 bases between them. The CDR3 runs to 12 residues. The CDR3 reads CASSPGQDTQYF. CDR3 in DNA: TGTGCCAGCAGTCCGGGACAAGATACGCAGTATTTT.

DNA of the CDR3: TGCGCCAGCAGCCAAGATATGAGAGTCGGTAATGAAAAACTGTTTTTT. Amino acid sequence: CASSQDMRVGNEKLFF. This chain connects TRBV4-1 to TRBJ1-4; no firm D call. The CDR3 is 16 residues long. Between the trimmed V and J ends, which lost 0 bases and 4 bases, there was a span of 12 bases. CDR1 and CDR2 (germline): MGHRA, YSYEKL.

The CDR3 DNA reads TGTGCCAGCAGCTTCCGGGGTAACACCGGGGAGCTGTTTTTT. The encoded protein is CASSFRGNTGELFF. This chain uses TRBV11-3 with TRBJ2-2; D might be TRBD2 (5 bases). From germline, CDR1 is SGHNT and CDR2 YENEEA. The CDR3 has 14 residues. Deletions cut 3 bases from V and 2 bases from J, with 7 bases between.

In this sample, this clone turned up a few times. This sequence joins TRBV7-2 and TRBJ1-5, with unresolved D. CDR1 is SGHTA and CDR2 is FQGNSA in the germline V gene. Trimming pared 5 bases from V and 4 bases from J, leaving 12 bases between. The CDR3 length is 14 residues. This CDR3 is CASSAGEPNQPQHF. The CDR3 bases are TGTGCCAGCAGCGCCGGGGAACCGAATCAGCCCCAGCATTTT.

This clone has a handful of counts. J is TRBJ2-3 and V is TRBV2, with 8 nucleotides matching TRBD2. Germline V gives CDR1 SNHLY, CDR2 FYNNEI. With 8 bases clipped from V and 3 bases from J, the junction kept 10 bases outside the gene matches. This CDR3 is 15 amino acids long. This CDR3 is CASGETGGPTDTQYF. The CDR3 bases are TGTGCCAGCGGAGAAACGGGGGGGCCGACAGATACGCAGTATTTT. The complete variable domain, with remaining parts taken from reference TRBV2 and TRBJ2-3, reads EPEVTQTPSHQVTQMGQEVILRCVPISNHLYFYWYRQILGQKVEFLVSFYNNEISEKSEIFDDQFSVERPDGSNFTLKIRSTKLEDSAMYFCASGETGGPTDTQYFGPGTRLTVL.

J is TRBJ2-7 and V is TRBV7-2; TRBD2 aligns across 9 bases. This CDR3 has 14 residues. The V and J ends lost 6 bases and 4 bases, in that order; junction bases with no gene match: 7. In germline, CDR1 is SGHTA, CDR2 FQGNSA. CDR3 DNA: TGTGCCAGCAGTCCAGGACTAGCGAATTACGAGCAGTACTTC. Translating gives CASSPGLANYEQYF.

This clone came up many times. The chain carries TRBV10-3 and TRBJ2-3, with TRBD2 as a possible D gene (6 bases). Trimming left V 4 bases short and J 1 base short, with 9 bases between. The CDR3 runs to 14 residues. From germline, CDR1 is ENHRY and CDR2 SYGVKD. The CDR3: CAISGASGTDTQYF. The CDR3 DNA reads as TGTGCCATCAGTGGGGCTAGCGGCACAGATACGCAGTATTTT.

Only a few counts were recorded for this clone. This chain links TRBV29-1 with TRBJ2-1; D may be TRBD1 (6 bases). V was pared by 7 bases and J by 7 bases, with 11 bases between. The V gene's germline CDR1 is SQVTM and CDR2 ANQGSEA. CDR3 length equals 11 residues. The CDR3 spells CSGHRVNEQFF. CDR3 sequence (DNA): TGCAGCGGACACAGGGTAAATGAGCAGTTCTTC.

The CDR3 protein is CASSPQGSIQYF. DNA of the CDR3: TGTGCCAGCAGCCCACAGGGGAGCATTCAGTACTTC. The chain uses TRBV7-9 and TRBJ2-4; 7 bases are a match to TRBD1. V gave up 5 bases and J gave up 9 bases; unmatched junction bases: 4. Germline V gene sequence: CDR1 SEHNR, CDR2 FQNEAQ (reference sequence). CDR3 length: 12 residues.

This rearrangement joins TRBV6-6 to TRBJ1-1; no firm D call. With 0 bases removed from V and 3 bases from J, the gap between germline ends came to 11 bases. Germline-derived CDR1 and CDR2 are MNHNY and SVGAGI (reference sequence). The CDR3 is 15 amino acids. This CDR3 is CASSYSAPSHTEAFF. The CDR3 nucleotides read TGTGCCAGCAGTTACTCTGCCCCCAGTCACACTGAAGCTTTCTTT.

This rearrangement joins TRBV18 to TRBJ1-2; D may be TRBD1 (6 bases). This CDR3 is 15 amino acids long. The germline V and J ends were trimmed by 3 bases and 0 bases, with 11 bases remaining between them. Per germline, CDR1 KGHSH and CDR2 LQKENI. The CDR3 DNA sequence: TGTGCCAGCTCACCTGCGGGGGGCTCTAACTATGGCTACACCTTC. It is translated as CASSPAGGSNYGYTF.

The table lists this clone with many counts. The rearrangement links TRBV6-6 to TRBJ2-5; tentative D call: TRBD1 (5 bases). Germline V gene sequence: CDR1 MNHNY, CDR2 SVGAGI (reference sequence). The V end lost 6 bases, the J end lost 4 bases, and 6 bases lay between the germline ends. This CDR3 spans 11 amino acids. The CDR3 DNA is TGTGCCAGCAGCACAGGAGAGACCCAGTACTTC. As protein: CASSTGETQYF.